Listed below are T cell receptor beta chains from one sample, sequenced in a study of technical replicates of blood from a handful of donors. TCRdb's table, derived via immunoSEQ multiplex PCR, lists solely in-frame clones and lacks some. Of about 50,000 clones listed, roughly 95% are singletons. The specimen was T cells isolated from PBMCs. Receptors were obtained from a human donor in good health. Each CDR3 is given with its conserved first and last residue. The D gene is left open where the match is weak. The size of a clone is reported for some rows only, either as once, few or many, or as a class for expanded clones.

>NA|TRBJ2-2|TRBV4-1|TRBD2
CASSQVDSGTGELFF
TGCGCCAGCAGCCAAGTTGATAGCGGGACCGGGGAGCTGTTTTTT
>NA|TRBJ1-2|TRBV28|NA
CASSPPAGGGYGYTF
TGTGCCAGCAGTCCACCAGCGGGGGGCGGCTATGGCTACACCTTC
>NA|TRBJ1-4|TRBV15|NA
CATSRRKGQGHEKLFF
TGTGCCACCAGCAGACGGAAGGGTCAGGGGCACGAAAAACTGTTTTTT
>once|TRBJ1-4|TRBV2|TRBD1
CASLTNRGYEKLFF
TGTGCCAGCCTGACTAACAGGGGATATGAAAAACTGTTTTTT
>NA|TRBJ2-1|TRBV7-2|NA
CASSLVGGTQFF
TGTGCCAGCAGCTTAGTGGGCGGGACGCAGTTCTTC
>NA|TRBJ1-3|TRBV28|NA
CASRRGSSGNTIYF
TGTGCCAGCAGACGCGGGAGCTCTGGAAACACCATATATTTT
>NA|TRBJ1-1|TRBV6-1|NA
CASSLVFMNTEAFF
TGTGCCAGCAGTTTAGTCTTTATGAACACTGAAGCTTTCTTT
>NA|TRBJ1-5|TRBV6-1|TRBD1
CASSDRGGWGNQPQHF
TGTGCCAGCAGTGACAGAGGGGGCTGGGGCAATCAGCCCCAGCATTTT
>NA|TRBJ2-3|TRBV5-1|TRBD2
CASSLYTSGSQSDTQYF
TGCGCCAGCAGCCTATACACTAGCGGGAGTCAGTCAGATACGCAGTATTTT
>NA|TRBJ2-5|TRBV27|TRBD2
CASSFRGGSLETQYF
TGTGCCAGCAGTTTCCGGGGCGGGAGCCTCGAGACCCAGTACTTC
>once|TRBJ1-2|TRBV30|TRBD1
CACPGGLDKRYGYTF
TGTGCCTGTCCAGGGGGACTAGACAAGCGATATGGCTACACCTTC
>NA|TRBJ2-1|TRBV12-5|TRBD2
CASRTSGGSEQFF
TGTGCTAGTAGGACTAGCGGAGGTTCTGAGCAGTTCTTC
>NA|TRBJ2-2|TRBV7-3|NA
CASSSTGFTGELFF
TGTGCCAGCAGCTCGACAGGCTTCACCGGGGAGCTGTTTTTT
>NA|TRBJ1-4|TRBV28|NA
CASSGLDSENEKLFF
TGTGCCAGCAGTGGCTTGGACAGTGAAAATGAAAAACTGTTTTTT
>NA|TRBJ1-1|TRBV18|TRBD1
CASSLTGEWEAFF
TGTGCCAGCTCCCTTACAGGGGAGTGGGAAGCTTTCTTT
>NA|TRBJ2-5|TRBV29-1|NA
CSVGRLAEETQYF
TGCAGCGTTGGGAGGCTAGCTGAAGAGACCCAGTACTTC
>NA|TRBJ2-1|TRBV7-9|TRBD2
CASIKGASGINEQFF
TGTGCCAGCATAAAAGGAGCTAGCGGGATAAATGAGCAGTTCTTC
>NA|TRBJ2-7|TRBV5-4|NA
CASSWTIGNEQYF
TGTGCCAGCAGCTGGACTATTGGCAACGAGCAGTACTTC
>NA|TRBJ2-5|TRBV5-1|TRBD1
CASSMGTGGKETQYF
TGCGCCAGCAGCATGGGGACAGGGGGCAAAGAGACCCAGTACTTC
>NA|TRBJ2-1|TRBV4-3|TRBD2
CASSQRHTSGAIVGTYNEQFF
TGCGCCAGCAGCCAACGCCATACTAGCGGAGCGATTGTAGGAACCTACAATGAGCAGTTCTTC
>NA|TRBJ1-5|TRBV4-2|NA
CASSPLSDQPQHF
TGTGCCAGCAGCCCTTTGAGTGATCAGCCCCAGCATTTT
>NA|TRBJ1-5|TRBV6-1|NA
CASSDRGNQPQHF
TGTGCCAGCAGTGACAGGGGAAATCAGCCCCAGCATTTT
>NA|TRBJ2-7|TRBV19|NA
CASSIDLLEQYF
TGTGCCAGTAGTATAGATCTTCTCGAGCAGTACTTC
>NA|TRBJ1-3|TRBV19|NA
CASTEALTGNTIYF
TGTGCCAGTACTGAGGCTTTAACTGGAAACACCATATATTTT
>NA|TRBJ2-7|TRBV29-1|TRBD2
CSVERGTNSYEQYF
TGCAGCGTTGAGCGGGGGACCAACTCCTACGAGCAGTACTTC
>NA|TRBJ1-5|TRBV4-2|TRBD1
CASSGTGDGQPQHF
TGTGCCAGCAGCGGGACAGGGGATGGACAGCCCCAGCATTTT
>NA|TRBJ2-1|TRBV2|TRBD2
CASSPGLATYNEQFF
TGTGCCAGCAGTCCGGGACTAGCTACCTACAATGAGCAGTTCTTC
>once|TRBJ2-3|TRBV7-3|TRBD2
CASSLTGPSGRAKDTQYF
TGTGCCAGCAGCTTAACCGGACCTAGCGGGAGGGCCAAAGATACGCAGTATTTT
>NA|TRBJ2-2|TRBV6-5|NA
CASSFNRDTLGGELFF
TGTGCCAGCAGTTTTAACCGGGACACGCTCGGGGGGGAGCTGTTTTTT
>NA|TRBJ2-3|TRBV4-3|TRBD2
CASSQESPQRDLTDTQYF
TGCGCCAGCAGCCAAGAAAGCCCGCAGCGGGATTTAACAGATACGCAGTATTTT
>NA|TRBJ2-3|TRBV2|NA
CASSERLASTDTQYF
TGTGCCAGCAGTGAAAGGCTAGCGAGCACAGATACGCAGTATTTT
>NA|TRBJ2-3|TRBV4-2|TRBD2
CASSQEPAGAPDTQYF
TGTGCCAGCAGCCAAGAACCAGCGGGAGCCCCAGATACGCAGTATTTT
>few|TRBJ2-7|TRBV7-9|TRBD2
CASSPLAGGYEQYF
TGTGCCAGCAGCCCTTTAGCGGGAGGCTACGAGCAGTACTTC
>once|TRBJ2-3|TRBV30|TRBD1
CAWSLGDRDTDTQYF
TGTGCCTGGTCCCTGGGGGACAGGGACACAGATACGCAGTATTTT
>NA|TRBJ1-4|TRBV21-1|NA
CASSKTETLNEKLFF
TGTGCCAGCAGCAAAACTGAAACGTTAAATGAAAAACTGTTTTTT
>NA|TRBJ1-5|TRBV29-1|NA
CSVVDPNGGAQHF
TGCAGCGTTGTGGACCCAAACGGGGGGGCCCAGCATTTT
>NA|TRBJ2-3|TRBV5-6|NA
CASSPETDTQYF
TGTGCCAGCAGCCCGGAGACAGATACGCAGTATTTT